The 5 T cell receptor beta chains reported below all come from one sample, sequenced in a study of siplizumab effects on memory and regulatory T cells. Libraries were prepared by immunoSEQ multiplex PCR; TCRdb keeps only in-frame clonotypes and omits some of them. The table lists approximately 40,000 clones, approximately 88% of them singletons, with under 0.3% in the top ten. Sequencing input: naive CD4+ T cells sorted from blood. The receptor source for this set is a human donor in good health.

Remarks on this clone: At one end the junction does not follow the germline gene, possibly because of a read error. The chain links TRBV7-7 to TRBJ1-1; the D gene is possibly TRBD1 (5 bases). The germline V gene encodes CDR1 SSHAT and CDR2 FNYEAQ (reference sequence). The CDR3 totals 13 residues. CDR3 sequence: CASSRGVGTEAFF. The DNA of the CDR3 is TGTGCTAGCAGCCGAGGGGTCGGCACTGAAGCTTTCTTT.

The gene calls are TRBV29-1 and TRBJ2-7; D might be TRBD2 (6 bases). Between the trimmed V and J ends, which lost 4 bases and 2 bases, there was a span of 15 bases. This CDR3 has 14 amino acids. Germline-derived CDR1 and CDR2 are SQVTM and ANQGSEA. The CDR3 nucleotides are TGCAGCGTTGCAGGGCTCGGGGAGGCCTACGAGCAGTACTTC. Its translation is CSVAGLGEAYEQYF.

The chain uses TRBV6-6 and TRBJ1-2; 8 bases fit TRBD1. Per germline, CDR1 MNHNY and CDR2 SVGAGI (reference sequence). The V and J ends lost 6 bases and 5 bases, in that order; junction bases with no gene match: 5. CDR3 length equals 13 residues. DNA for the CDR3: TGTGCCAGCAGCCCGGACAGGGCTTATGGCTACACCTTC. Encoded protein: CASSPDRAYGYTF.

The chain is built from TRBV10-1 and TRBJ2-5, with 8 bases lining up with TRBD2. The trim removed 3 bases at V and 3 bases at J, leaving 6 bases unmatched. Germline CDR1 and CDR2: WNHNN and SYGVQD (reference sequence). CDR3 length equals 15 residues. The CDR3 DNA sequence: TGCGCCAGCAGTGATCCCCATAGCGGGGAAGAGACCCAGTACTTC. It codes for CASSDPHSGEETQYF.

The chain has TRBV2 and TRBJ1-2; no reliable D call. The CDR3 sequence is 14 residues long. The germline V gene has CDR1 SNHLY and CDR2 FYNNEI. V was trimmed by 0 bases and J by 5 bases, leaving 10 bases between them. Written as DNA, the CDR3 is TGTGCCAGCAGTGAAGCGTCGCAACGATATGGCTACACCTTC. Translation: CASSEASQRYGYTF.